This entry lists 23 T cell receptor beta chains sequenced from one sample in a study of PD-L1 blockade in urothelial cancer. The assay was immunoSEQ multiplex PCR, and TCRdb's table has in-frame clones only and misses some. This sample has 35,000 to 45,000 clones, with roughly four fifths found just once. The time point: pretreatment peripheral blood. This specimen was PBMCs, taken around atezolizumab (anti-PD-L1) treatment. The receptor source for this set is a man aged 60-69 years with urothelial cancer.

V gene TRBV5-4 combines with J gene TRBJ2-3, with 9 bases matching TRBD1. The CDR3 contains 15 residues. V dropped 3 bases and J dropped 8; count of bases not matched to a gene: 10. CDR1 and CDR2 (germline): SGHNT, YYREEE (reference sequence). CDR3: CASSSSQGARGTQYF. DNA for the CDR3: TGTGCCAGCAGCTCATCACAGGGGGCCCGAGGTACGCAGTATTTT.

The genes are TRBV7-9 and TRBJ2-3; TRBD1 aligns across 12 bases. The CDR3 has 15 amino acids. V lost 5 bases and J lost 4; bases outside the gene matches: 4. Germline V CDR1 and CDR2: SEHNR, FQNEAQ (reference sequence). The CDR3 loop reads CASSMGQGASDTQYF. The CDR3 bases are TGTGCCAGCAGCATGGGACAGGGGGCCTCAGATACGCAGTATTTT.

V is TRBV5-3 and J is TRBJ1-6, with TRBD1 identical over 7 bases. TRBV5-3 is noted as an ORF with a role that remains uncertain. The CDR3 contains 17 residues. J gave up 4 bases and V 4 bases, and 11 bases lay outside the gene matches. The CDR3 loop reads CARSGRQGSWYNSPLHF. The CDR3 nucleotides read TGTGCCAGAAGCGGCCGACAGGGATCGTGGTATAATTCACCCCTCCACTTT.

The rearrangement links TRBV9 to TRBJ2-2; D possibly corresponds to TRBD1 (6 bases). The CDR3 contains 14 residues. Germline V gives CDR1 SGDLS, CDR2 YYNGEE. Trimming shortened V by 4 bases and J by 3 bases, and 10 bases separated the two germline ends. CDR3 in amino acids: CASSPRTDTGELFF. In nucleotides, the CDR3 is TGTGCCAGCAGCCCAAGGACAGACACCGGGGAGCTGTTTTTT.

The chain employs TRBV5-1 and TRBJ1-2; no firm D call. Per the germline V gene, CDR1 is SGHRS and CDR2 is YFSETQ. The CDR3 sequence is 16 residues long. V was trimmed by 0 bases and J by 0 bases, leaving 12 bases between them. DNA of the CDR3: TGCGCCAGCAGCTTGGGGTCAGTACAAACTAACTATGGCTACACCTTC. Amino acid sequence: CASSLGSVQTNYGYTF.

V usage is TRBV5-5 and J usage is TRBJ1-4, with D perhaps TRBD1 (5 bases). Germline lookup yields CDR1 SGHKS and CDR2 YYEKEE (reference sequence). Trimming took off 4 bases at V and 8 bases at J, with 12 bases between the two ends. The CDR3 runs to 13 residues. In DNA, the CDR3 is TGTGCCAGCAGCCAGGACATACAAGAAAAACTGTTTTTT. Translating it yields CASSQDIQEKLFF.

The V gene is TRBV5-4, the J gene TRBJ2-3, with D tentatively TRBD1 (6 bases). The length of the CDR3 is 13 residues. Germline V gene data show CDR1 as SGHNT and CDR2 as YYREEE (reference sequence). The V end was cut by 4 bases, the J end by 4 bases, with 10 bases between. CDR3 DNA: TGTGCCAGCAGCCCGGACAGATCAGATACGCAGTATTTT. Protein product: CASSPDRSDTQYF. The variable domain in full, with the rest retrieved from reference TRBV5-4 and TRBJ2-3, is ETGVTQSPTHLIKTRGQQVTLRCSSQSGHNTVSWYQQALGQGPQFIFQYYREEENGRGNFPPRFSGLQFPNYSSELNVNALELDDSALYLCASSPDRSDTQYFGPGTRLTVL.

The CDR3 protein is CASSEAGGLTEAFF. CDR3 bases: TGTGCCAGCAGTGAAGCGGGGGGGCTGACTGAAGCTTTCTTT. This rearrangement joins TRBV6-1 to TRBJ1-1; maybe TRBD1 (6 bases). This CDR3 has 14 amino acids. CDR1 is MNHNS and CDR2 is SASEGT in the germline V gene. Trimming stripped 0 bases from V and 5 bases from J, with 10 bases between.

The chain uses TRBV28 and TRBJ1-2; a possible D gene is TRBD1 (6 bases). CDR3 length: 14 residues. V was pared by 2 bases and J by 3 bases, with 10 bases between. Germline CDR1 MDHEN, CDR2 SYDVKM. CDR3 region: CASSLQSGDYGYTF. The CDR3 region has the DNA TGTGCCAGCAGTTTACAATCAGGGGACTATGGCTACACCTTC.

The chain employs TRBV7-9 and TRBJ1-6; perhaps TRBD1 as D (6 bases). The CDR3 is 15 amino acids. V lost 2 bases, J lost 9 bases, and 14 bases lay in between. The V gene's germline CDR1 is SEHNR and CDR2 FQNEAQ (reference sequence). The CDR3 DNA reads TGTGCCAGCAGCTTACCTGGACAGTTCTTTTCACCCCTCCACTTT. Translated, it gives CASSLPGQFFSPLHF.

The rearrangement uses TRBV19 and TRBJ1-6; D unresolved. V lost 6 bases, J lost 6 bases, and 12 bases lay in between. Germline values: CDR1 LNHDA, CDR2 SQIVND (reference sequence). The length of the CDR3 is 14 residues. CDR3: CASSYKGGNSPLHF. The DNA for the CDR3 is TGTGCCAGTAGCTACAAGGGAGGTAATTCACCCCTCCACTTT.

The chain joins TRBV20-1 to TRBJ1-1; D gene uncertain. In germline, CDR1 is DFQATT, CDR2 SNEGSKA (reference sequence). The germline V and J ends were trimmed by 5 bases and 6 bases, with 10 bases remaining between them. The CDR3 totals 11 residues. CDR3 region: CSAAPGAEAFF. The CDR3, as DNA: TGCAGTGCTGCTCCAGGCGCTGAAGCTTTCTTT.

The chain recombines TRBV11-2 with TRBJ2-2, with D perhaps matching TRBD2 (5 bases). Germline CDR1 is SGHAT and CDR2 is FQNNGV. This CDR3 is 15 amino acids long. Trimming took 3 bases from V and 2 from J, leaving 10 bases between them. The CDR3 here is CASSFSGKNTGELFF. The CDR3 DNA reads as TGTGCCAGCAGCTTCTCGGGGAAAAACACCGGGGAGCTGTTTTTT.

V usage is TRBV7-9 and J usage is TRBJ2-2; 12 bases fit TRBD2. V shed 7 bases and J 7 bases; nucleotides not matched to a gene: 4. The CDR3 covers 14 residues. Germline V gene lookup returns CDR1 SEHNR and CDR2 FQNEAQ (reference sequence). CDR3 DNA sequence: TGTGCCAGCACCCGACTAGCGGGGGTCGGGGAGCTGTTTTTT. This codes for CASTRLAGVGELFF. Drawing the rest from reference TRBV7-9 and TRBJ2-2, the complete variable domain is DTGVSQNPRHKITKRGQNVTFRCDPISEHNRLYWYRQTLGQGPEFLTYFQNEAQLEKSRLLSDRFSAERPKGSFSTLEIQRTEQGDSAMYLCASTRLAGVGELFFGEGSRLTVL.

The chain uses TRBV4-1 and TRBJ2-2, with TRBD2 as a possible D gene (6 bases). V was pared by 5 bases and J by 5 bases, with 15 bases between. The CDR3 covers 15 residues. The germline CDR1 and CDR2 sequences are MGHRA and YSYEKL. The CDR3 DNA reads TGCGCCAGCAGCTCCCCAACACGGGGGACCGGGGAGCTGTTTTTT. It encodes CASSSPTRGTGELFF.

In nucleotides, the CDR3 is TGTGCCACTTATTCCCGACAGGGGGGATACGAGCAGTACTTC. It codes for CATYSRQGGYEQYF. The chain is built from TRBV6-1 and TRBJ2-7, with 9 positions matching TRBD1. The CDR3 contains 14 residues. The junction had 11 bases not matched to a gene; V was cut back by 10 bases and J by 4 bases. Per the germline V gene, CDR1 is MNHNS and CDR2 is SASEGT.

J is TRBJ1-2 and V is TRBV5-1; 9 bases line up with TRBD1. CDR1 and CDR2 from the germline V gene are SGHRS and YFSETQ. The V segment lost 0 bases and the J segment 6 bases; nucleotides outside the gene matches: 6. CDR3 length: 15 residues. The CDR3, as DNA: TGCGCCAGCAGCTTGGTATTGGGACAGGGCGATGGCTACACCTTC. It yields the protein CASSLVLGQGDGYTF.

V is TRBV9 and J is TRBJ2-1; 13 bases agree with TRBD2. The CDR3 is made up of 17 amino acids. V dropped 2 bases and J dropped 0; count of bases not matched to a gene: 2. CDR1 is SGDLS and CDR2 is YYNGEE in the germline V gene. The CDR3 region is CASSVRLAGGSYNEQFF. Written as DNA, the CDR3 is TGTGCCAGCAGCGTGCGACTAGCGGGGGGCTCCTACAATGAGCAGTTCTTC.

V gene TRBV10-1 combines with J gene TRBJ2-1; D uncertain. V shed 3 bases and J shed 7 bases, with 16 bases lying between them. The CDR3 spans 15 residues. CDR1 and CDR2 (germline): WNHNN, SYGVQD (reference sequence). CDR3 sequence (DNA): TGCGCCAGCAGTGAAGGCCCGAGGAGCGCGAATGAGCAGTTCTTC. Translating gives CASSEGPRSANEQFF.

This clone was seen only once. This chain joins TRBV5-1 and TRBJ1-6, with 8 bases identical to TRBD1. The V gene end was trimmed by 4 bases and the J gene end by 8 bases; junction bases not matched to a gene: 8. The germline gives CDR1 SGHRS, CDR2 YFSETQ. This CDR3 comprises 15 residues. The CDR3 protein is CASSGGQGVDSPLHF. CDR3 DNA: TGCGCCAGCAGCGGAGGACAGGGTGTTGATTCACCCCTCCACTTT.

This sequence joins TRBV5-6 and TRBJ2-7; 7 bases match TRBD2. V shed 2 bases, J shed 5 bases, and the junction held 7 bases outside the gene matches. CDR3 length equals 14 residues. Germline V gives CDR1 SGHDT, CDR2 YYEEEE. The CDR3 loop reads CASSLDQSGNEQYF. CDR3 nucleotide sequence: TGTGCCAGCAGCTTAGACCAGAGCGGGAACGAGCAGTACTTC.

Written as DNA, the CDR3 is TGTGCCAGCAGCTTAGATGCACAAGCCTGGAGAGAGCAGTACTTC. This encodes CASSLDAQAWREQYF. The V call is TRBV7-8, the J call TRBJ2-7; D is ambiguous. V lost 1 base and J lost 7, with 17 bases in between. This CDR3 comprises 15 residues. CDR1 is SGHVS, CDR2 FQNEAQ, per germline.

The chain joins TRBV2 to TRBJ2-7; D remains unclear. CDR3 length: 12 amino acids. Trimming took off 5 bases at V and 8 bases at J, with 13 bases between the two ends. Germline CDR1 is SNHLY and CDR2 is FYNNEI. CDR3: CASSYTANQQYF. CDR3 coding DNA: TGTGCCAGCAGTTACACAGCTAACCAGCAGTACTTC.